Each of the 32 T cell receptor beta chains below was sequenced from the same sample in a study of T-cell reconstitution after alpha-beta-depleted transplantation in children. Construction of the TCRbeta library involved unique molecular identifiers. TCRdb ran MiXCR on the PCR reads and lists one entry per CDR3 protein. The sample holds almost 500,000 distinct CDR3 sequences; around 13% are singletons and the top ten take about 5.4%. The input for sequencing was PBMCs from the stem cell graft donor, taken from the stem cell graft. The receptor source for this set is a human donor who donated a stem cell graft to a child with combined immunodeficiency.

This clonotype has ten or more counts. This chain links TRBV12-3 or TRBV12-4 with TRBJ1-5, with D tentatively TRBD1 (5 bases). Trimming shortened V by 6 bases and J by 6 bases, and 18 bases separated the two germline ends. The CDR3 runs 15 residues. CDR3 in DNA: TGTGCCAGCAGGTTTGAGGGGACTTCCTTTCAGCCCCAGCATTTT. Its protein product is CASRFEGTSFQPQHF.

Many counts were recorded for this clonotype. The chain employs TRBV12-3 or TRBV12-4 and TRBJ1-2, with TRBD1 as a possible D gene (6 bases). The CDR3 spans 14 residues. The germline V and J ends were trimmed by 5 bases and 4 bases, with 14 bases remaining between them. The chain's CDR3 is CASSGTGYPYGYTF. For the CDR3, the DNA is TGTGCCAGCAGTGGTACAGGGTATCCCTATGGCTACACCTTC.

The DNA of the CDR3 is TGCAGTGCTAGAGAGCCCGGGACAGGAGTCTCCTACGAGCAGTACTTC. It codes for CSAREPGTGVSYEQYF. V is TRBV20-1 and J is TRBJ2-7; 8 bases match TRBD1. CDR3 length equals 16 residues. The trim removed 0 bases at V and 0 bases at J, leaving 7 bases unmatched. Germline V gives CDR1 DFQATT, CDR2 SNEGSKA (reference sequence).

This clonotype was observed many times. The rearrangement uses TRBV29-1 and TRBJ1-1; TRBD1 is a possible D gene (5 bases). Germline CDR1 reads SQVTM; CDR2 reads ANQGSEA. This CDR3 is built from 13 residues. Trimming shortened V by 6 bases and J by 1 base, and 12 bases separated the two germline ends. DNA of the CDR3: TGCAGCGTGGCCAGGGTGCCGAACACTGAAGCTTTCTTT. This codes for CSVARVPNTEAFF.

This sequence joins TRBV20-1 and TRBJ1-1, with 7 bases aligning to TRBD1. The germline V gene has CDR1 DFQATT and CDR2 SNEGSKA (reference sequence). The CDR3 extends over 14 amino acids. V dropped 0 bases and J dropped 4; count of bases not matched to a gene: 5. DNA for the CDR3: TGCAGTGCTAGAGAAGCAGGGGGTTCCACTGAAGCTTTCTTT. Amino acids: CSAREAGGSTEAFF.

This clonotype was counted between two and nine times. The gene calls are TRBV20-1 and TRBJ2-3; D call uncertain. This CDR3 region has 16 residues. Trimming removed 3 bases from V and 0 bases from J, with 16 bases in between. Germline values: CDR1 DFQATT, CDR2 SNEGSKA (reference sequence). The CDR3 region has the DNA TGCAGTGCTAGTATGGTGCTGGCCCCTAGCACAGATACGCAGTATTTT. Its protein is CSASMVLAPSTDTQYF.

This clonotype was counted many times. The chain has TRBV7-3 and TRBJ2-1, with D maybe TRBD1 (6 bases). CDR1 is SGHTA, CDR2 FQGTGA, per germline. The CDR3 spans 15 residues. V dropped 2 bases and J dropped 0 bases, with 8 bases sitting between them. The DNA of the CDR3 is TGTGCCAGCAGCTTACTGGACAGCTCCTACAATGAGCAGTTCTTC. This sequence encodes CASSLLDSSYNEQFF.

The table lists this clonotype with many counts. This chain uses TRBV6-1 with TRBJ2-7; 13 nucleotides agree with TRBD2. Germline V gene data show CDR1 as MNHNS and CDR2 as SASEGT. The CDR3 sequence is 14 residues long. V trimming: 6 bases; J trimming: 6 bases; junction bases outside the gene matches: 5. CDR3 sequence: CASSGLAGVSEQYF. The CDR3 coding sequence is TGTGCCAGCAGCGGACTAGCGGGAGTTAGCGAGCAGTACTTC.

The chain uses TRBV10-3 and TRBJ1-3; D perhaps matches TRBD1 (6 bases). V dropped 0 bases and J dropped 0 bases, with 12 bases sitting between them. CDR1 ENHRY and CDR2 SYGVKD come from the germline V gene. The CDR3 consists of 17 residues. The CDR3 DNA sequence: TGTGCCATCAGTGAGTCTACAGGGACCCCCTCTGGAAACACCATATATTTT. Encoded protein: CAISESTGTPSGNTIYF.

The gene calls are TRBV18 and TRBJ2-7, with 9 bases that match TRBD1. The CDR3 totals 14 residues. The trim removed 5 bases at V and 4 bases at J, leaving 6 bases unmatched. Germline values: CDR1 KGHSH, CDR2 LQKENI. The chain's CDR3 is CASSGTGKSYEQYF. DNA of the CDR3: TGTGCCAGCTCAGGGACAGGGAAATCGTACGAGCAGTACTTC.

This sequence joins TRBV24-1 and TRBJ2-1; perhaps D is TRBD1 or TRBD2 (5 bases each). This CDR3 contains 16 residues. Germline CDR1 and CDR2: KGHDR and SFDVKD. V was cut by 3 bases and J by 0 bases, with 11 bases left in between. The CDR3 protein is CATSDRDASSYNEQFF. Written as DNA, the CDR3 is TGTGCCACCAGTGATCGGGACGCAAGCTCCTACAATGAGCAGTTCTTC.

This clonotype has a count of ten or more. V and J are TRBV28 and TRBJ2-3; TRBD1 aligns across 8 bases. CDR3 length: 13 residues. J gave up 4 bases and V 11 bases, and 8 bases lay outside the gene matches. The germline V gene encodes CDR1 MDHEN and CDR2 SYDVKM. CDR3 region: CAGRTGPSDTQYF. In DNA form, the CDR3 reads TGTGCCGGGCGGACAGGGCCATCAGATACGCAGTATTTT.

This clonotype was seen at least ten times. This chain links TRBV5-8 with TRBJ1-3; 7 bases fit TRBD1. The germline gives CDR1 SGHTS, CDR2 YDEGEE. The CDR3 is 15 amino acids. Germline trimming cut 4 bases from V and 4 bases from J; bases unmatched to any gene: 8. The CDR3, as DNA: TGTGCCAGCAGCCCGACAGGGCCTCTCGGAAACACCATATATTTT. Amino acid sequence: CASSPTGPLGNTIYF.

The gene calls are TRBV3-1 and TRBJ1-5; unclear D gene. Germline V gives CDR1 LGHDT, CDR2 YNNKEL (reference sequence). This CDR3 region has 13 residues. Trimming removed 4 bases from V and 7 bases from J, with 11 bases in between. The CDR3: CASSRNPLQPQHF. The CDR3 DNA follows: TGTGCCAGCAGCCGTAACCCATTGCAGCCCCAGCATTTT.

This clonotype was found a few times. This chain joins TRBV9 and TRBJ2-7; D ambiguous. V lost 3 bases and J 0 bases, leaving 7 bases between the germline ends. The CDR3 totals 13 residues. Germline V gene sequence: CDR1 SGDLS, CDR2 YYNGEE. The CDR3 nucleotides are TGTGCCAGCAGCGCTCACAGCTCCTACGAGCAGTACTTC. It encodes CASSAHSSYEQYF.

In its sample, this clonotype was seen many times. The V gene is TRBV6-5, the J gene TRBJ2-2, with 12 bases identical to TRBD2. CDR1 is MNHEY, CDR2 SVGAGI, per germline. Trimming at V came to 6 bases and at J to 6 bases, leaving 5 bases not matched to a gene. The length of the CDR3 is 15 residues. The CDR3 loop is CASRPGLAGSGELFF. The CDR3 DNA reads as TGTGCCAGCAGGCCGGGACTAGCGGGTTCCGGGGAGCTGTTTTTT.

This sequence joins TRBV20-1 and TRBJ2-7; 9 nucleotides match TRBD2. The CDR3 spans 12 residues. The V and J ends lost 5 bases and 6 bases, in that order; junction bases with no gene match: 5. Germline lookup yields CDR1 DFQATT and CDR2 SNEGSKA (reference sequence). The CDR3 nucleotides read TGCAGTGCTCAGGGACTAGCTCGCGAGCAGTACTTC. Translating it yields CSAQGLAREQYF.

The CDR3 DNA follows: TGCAGTGCTCCCGTGGGGTCGCATACGCAGTATTTT. Protein: CSAPVGSHTQYF. The J gene is TRBJ2-3, the V gene TRBV20-1; the D is unclear. The CDR3 loop spans 12 amino acids. The V end lost 5 bases, the J end lost 7 bases, and 13 bases lay between the germline ends. Germline values: CDR1 DFQATT, CDR2 SNEGSKA (reference sequence).

This clonotype has only a few counts. The chain couples TRBV24-1 to TRBJ2-1; 8 positions agree with TRBD1. Per the germline V gene, CDR1 is KGHDR and CDR2 is SFDVKD. V trimming: 1 base; J trimming: 7 bases; junction bases outside the gene matches: 5. The CDR3 runs 15 residues. CDR3 sequence: CATSDFRDRRNEQFF. The CDR3, as DNA: TGTGCCACCAGTGATTTTAGGGACAGGCGAAATGAGCAGTTCTTC.

The chain has TRBV29-1 and TRBJ2-3; D is possibly TRBD1 (5 bases). The end of the DNA fits TRBJ1-5 better, so the J call may be wrong. The CDR3 spans 15 residues. Germline-derived CDR1 and CDR2 are SQVTM and ANQGSEA. This chain's CDR3 is CSVGARGGGTDTQHF. The DNA for the CDR3 is TGCAGCGTTGGAGCTCGGGGGGGAGGAACAGATACGCAGCATTTT.

This clonotype turned up a few times. The V and J genes are TRBV6-1 and TRBJ2-7; possibly TRBD2 for D (5 bases). Germline lookup yields CDR1 MNHNS and CDR2 SASEGT. CDR3 length: 13 amino acids. The V and J ends lost 6 bases and 4 bases respectively, with 13 bases between them. CDR3 protein: CASSPAAEYEQYF. CDR3 DNA: TGTGCCAGCAGCCCCGCAGCGGAGTACGAGCAGTACTTC.

There are a few counts of this clonotype. CDR3 sequence (DNA): TGTGCCAGCAGTCCCCGCCCTCTCATGAACACTGAAGCTTTCTTT. It translates to CASSPRPLMNTEAFF. The chain carries TRBV12-3 or TRBV12-4 and TRBJ1-1; D uncertain. The CDR3 extends over 15 amino acids. V lost 5 bases to trimming and J lost 0 bases, with 13 bases between them.

This clonotype was recorded many times. CDR3 coding DNA: TGTGCCAGCATTCCGGGGACAGGGGGAGGGTACGAGCAGTACTTC. It is translated as CASIPGTGGGYEQYF. The chain has TRBV11-2 and TRBJ2-7; 11 positions match TRBD1. V lost 7 bases, J lost 4 bases, and 9 bases stayed unmatched. The CDR3 has 15 amino acids. Germline CDR1 reads SGHAT; CDR2 reads FQNNGV.

There are a few counts of this clonotype. The chain recombines TRBV7-9 with TRBJ2-1, with D uncertain. Trimming removed 5 bases from V and 4 bases from J, with 18 bases in between. Germline lookup yields CDR1 SEHNR and CDR2 FQNEAQ (reference sequence). The CDR3 sequence is 16 residues long. The CDR3 DNA reads as TGTGCCAGCAGCCAATCCTGGATCCTAGAGTACAATGAGCAGTTCTTC. Its protein product is CASSQSWILEYNEQFF.

The rearrangement links TRBV7-9 to TRBJ2-7; D is undetermined. The V end lost 3 bases, the J end lost 4 bases, and 19 bases lay between the germline ends. Germline V gene sequence: CDR1 SEHNR, CDR2 FQNEAQ (reference sequence). This CDR3 comprises 16 residues. This CDR3 reads CASSFGLAAQSYEQYF. CDR3 DNA: TGTGCCAGCAGCTTTGGTCTTGCTGCCCAATCATACGAGCAGTACTTC.

The rearrangement joins TRBV9 to TRBJ2-7, with 8 bases lining up with TRBD2. Germline-derived CDR1 and CDR2 are SGDLS and YYNGEE. V shed 3 bases, J shed 4 bases, and the junction held 9 bases outside the gene matches. The CDR3 runs 15 residues. The CDR3 bases are TGTGCCAGCAGCGCCGGGGGGGGGTCGATATACGAGCAGTACTTC. Protein: CASSAGGGSIYEQYF.

This clonotype was detected ten times or more. This chain connects TRBV4-2 to TRBJ2-5; TRBD2 is a possible D gene (6 bases). V was pared by 3 bases and J by 2 bases, with 16 bases between. The CDR3 length is 16 residues. CDR1 and CDR2 from the germline V gene are LGHNA and YNFKEQ. CDR3: CASSQEGWRGQETQYF. For the CDR3, the DNA is TGTGCCAGCAGCCAGGAGGGATGGCGGGGTCAAGAGACCCAGTACTTC.

This CDR3 reads CASSYSAGGYTEAFF. The CDR3 nucleotides read TGTGCCAGCAGTTACTCGGCAGGGGGCTACACTGAAGCTTTCTTT. V and J are TRBV6-5 and TRBJ1-1; 8 nucleotides align to TRBD1. CDR3 length: 15 residues. V was pared by 0 bases and J by 3 bases, with 3 bases of the junction left unmatched. Germline V gene data show CDR1 as MNHEY and CDR2 as SVGAGI.

The chain joins TRBV4-3 to TRBJ1-2, with D perhaps TRBD1 (5 bases). The CDR3 consists of 16 residues. Trimming removed 6 bases at V and 0 bases at J, with 17 bases between. Looked up from germline, CDR1 is LGHNA and CDR2 is YSLEER. The CDR3 bases are TGCGCCAGCAGACCCCGGTCGGGGCGAGCTAACTATGGCTACACCTTC. The encoded protein is CASRPRSGRANYGYTF.

This clonotype has only a few counts. The chain joins TRBV18 to TRBJ2-2, with D maybe TRBD1 (5 bases). The germline gives CDR1 KGHSH, CDR2 LQKENI. Trimming stripped 2 bases from V and 0 bases from J, with 7 bases between. This CDR3 is 15 amino acids long. CDR3 DNA sequence: TGTGCCAGCTCACCAGAGACAGCGAACACCGGGGAGCTGTTTTTT. As protein: CASSPETANTGELFF.

The chain has TRBV5-1 and TRBJ2-3; possibly TRBD2 for D (6 bases). The ends were cut back, 3 bases at V and 2 bases at J, with 10 bases in the middle. Germline V gene data show CDR1 as SGHRS and CDR2 as YFSETQ. This CDR3 region has 14 residues. CDR3 protein: CASSWGVLTDTQYF. DNA for the CDR3: TGCGCCAGCAGCTGGGGGGTCCTCACAGATACGCAGTATTTT.

This clonotype was counted only a few times. V is TRBV7-2 and J is TRBJ2-2, with D possibly TRBD2 on 6 matching bases. CDR3 length: 15 amino acids. Germline V gene sequence: CDR1 SGHTA, CDR2 FQGNSA. V dropped 4 bases and J dropped 8 bases, with 17 bases sitting between them. In DNA, the CDR3 is TGTGCCAGCAGCTCACCCTGGGACGGGAGAGGGGAGCTGTTTTTT. Translation gives CASSSPWDGRGELFF.